The 16 T cell receptor beta chains below come from one sample, sequenced in a study of cytomegalovirus exposure and HLA in healthy donors (TCRdb year 2017). Library creation used the immunoSEQ multiplex PCR assay. TCRdb's version of the immuneACCESS table is confined to in-frame rearrangements and falls short of the full clone set. An unresolved V gene accounts for under half of the shortfall where checked; the remainder is of unknown origin. Here the sample has 150,000 to 200,000 clones; approximately 96% occur a single time. The ten largest account for approximately 0.97% of the sample. The material sequenced was PBMCs. The receptors stem from a woman between 18 and 30 years old in good health and CMV-seronegative.

The rearrangement uses TRBV9 and TRBJ1-2; 9 nucleotides agree with TRBD1. This CDR3 spans 17 amino acids. V dropped 0 bases and J dropped 3; count of bases not matched to a gene: 9. Germline values: CDR1 SGDLS, CDR2 YYNGEE. CDR3 coding DNA: TGTGCCAGCAGCGTAGACACTGGACAGGGGAGCGACTATGGCTACACCTTC. Its protein product is CASSVDTGQGSDYGYTF.

J is TRBJ1-5 and V is TRBV7-9; 7 bases are shared with TRBD1. Germline V gene data show CDR1 as SEHNR and CDR2 as FQNEAQ (reference sequence). V dropped 10 bases and J dropped 0; count of bases not matched to a gene: 15. This CDR3 is 17 amino acids long. CDR3 in DNA: TGTGCCATCGGCGGACCGGGACAGAGTTTTAGCAATCAGCCCCAGCATTTT. This gives the protein CAIGGPGQSFSNQPQHF.

The CDR3 DNA follows: TGTGCCAGCAGCCCCACCCTCTCCGGGAGTAGCCAAGAGACCCAGTACTTC. This sequence encodes CASSPTLSGSSQETQYF. The chain employs TRBV7-8 and TRBJ2-5; TRBD2 might be the D (6 bases). V lost 5 bases, J lost 1 base, and 20 bases lay in between. This CDR3 has 17 amino acids. Germline CDR1 and CDR2: SGHVS and FQNEAQ.

V and J are TRBV2 and TRBJ2-3; the D gene is possibly TRBD2 (7 bases). Germline V gene data show CDR1 as SNHLY and CDR2 as FYNNEI. Trimming pared 7 bases from V and 3 bases from J, leaving 23 bases between. The CDR3 is 17 amino acids. The CDR3, as DNA: TGTGCCAGCACTGTGGGTTATGGGGGGGCGGGAACAGATACGCAGTATTTT. This translates into CASTVGYGGAGTDTQYF.

The gene calls are TRBV21-1 and TRBJ1-2. TRBV21-1 is a pseudogene segment. The CDR3 consists of 14 residues. DNA of the CDR3: TGTGCCAGCAGCAAAGTAGACGGGTACTATGGCTACACCTTC. It translates to CASSKVDGYYGYTF.

This clone was picked up one time. The chain is built from TRBV7-8 and TRBJ1-3, with a possible D match to TRBD1 (6 bases). Germline CDR1 reads SGHVS; CDR2 reads FQNEAQ. The CDR3 is made up of 16 amino acids. V lost 4 bases to trimming and J lost 4 bases, with 17 bases between them. The CDR3 DNA reads TGTGCCAGCAGCTCCTTTCGGGGGGCCTCCGGAAACACCATATATTTT. Translated: CASSSFRGASGNTIYF.

For the CDR3, the DNA is TGTGCCAGCAGTGATCGCAGAAGCACCGGGGAGCTGTTTTTT. It specifies CASSDRRSTGELFF. The genes are TRBV25-1 and TRBJ2-2; unclear D gene. This CDR3 spans 14 amino acids. Trimming shortened V by 3 bases and J by 4 bases, and 9 bases separated the two germline ends. The V gene's germline CDR1 is MGHDK and CDR2 SYGVNS.

J is TRBJ2-7 and V is TRBV4-2; D gene ambiguous. V lost 1 base, J lost 1 base, and 11 bases lay in between. This CDR3 has 15 residues. Germline V CDR1 and CDR2: LGHNA, YNFKEQ. The CDR3 bases are TGTGCCAGCAGCCAAGGGTCTCCAGGATCCTACGAGCAGTACTTC. Amino acids: CASSQGSPGSYEQYF.

The rearrangement uses TRBV4-3 and TRBJ2-7; 12 bases agree with TRBD1. The CDR3 sequence is 19 residues long. Germline values: CDR1 LGHNA, CDR2 YSLEER. V lost 2 bases, J lost 6 bases, and 17 bases stayed unmatched. The CDR3 spells CASSQLVGTGGKVPLEQYF. CDR3 nucleotides: TGCGCCAGCAGCCAATTGGTCGGGACAGGGGGCAAGGTTCCGCTCGAGCAGTACTTC.

The gene calls are TRBV5-6 and TRBJ1-2, with 7 bases fitting TRBD1. Germline V gene data show CDR1 as SGHDT and CDR2 as YYEEEE. The CDR3 runs to 16 residues. Unmatched junction bases numbered 12, after V lost 3 bases and J lost 4 bases. The CDR3 sequence is CASSSPNRGFLYGYTF. For the CDR3, the DNA is TGTGCCAGCAGCTCCCCCAACAGGGGCTTTCTCTATGGCTACACCTTC.

This chain joins TRBV18 and TRBJ1-2; D call uncertain. CDR3 length equals 13 residues. V was clipped by 8 bases and J by 4 bases, with 14 bases between them. Germline assignment: CDR1 KGHSH and CDR2 LQKENI. This CDR3 is CASTTNGGYGYTF. Here the CDR3 DNA reads TGTGCCAGCACAACCAATGGAGGCTATGGCTACACCTTC.

CDR3 in DNA: TGCGCCAGCAGCCAAGGGACAGGGGGCCGGGATACGCAGTATTTT. Protein: CASSQGTGGRDTQYF. The chain is built from TRBV4-3 and TRBJ2-3; 11 nucleotides line up with TRBD1. The CDR3 contains 15 residues. Germline lookup yields CDR1 LGHNA and CDR2 YSLEER. V shed 1 base and J 6 bases; nucleotides not matched to a gene: 3.

This sequence joins TRBV11-1 and TRBJ2-3; 7 bases agree with TRBD1. The CDR3 contains 17 residues. Unmatched junction bases numbered 15, after V lost 6 bases and J lost 3 bases. Germline V gene lookup returns CDR1 SGHAT and CDR2 FQDESV (reference sequence). CDR3 sequence (DNA): TGTGCCAGCAGTTTCCCAACCGACAGGGAAAGGACAGATACGCAGTATTTT. It yields the protein CASSFPTDRERTDTQYF.

The chain combines TRBV5-1 with TRBJ1-2, with a tentative D call TRBD1 (6 bases). V dropped 5 bases and J dropped 4 bases, with 9 bases sitting between them. The CDR3 is 12 residues long. Germline-derived CDR1 and CDR2 are SGHRS and YFSETQ. The CDR3 sequence: CASRRGGYGYTF. DNA of the CDR3: TGCGCCAGCAGAAGGGGGGGCTATGGCTACACCTTC. Based on the CDR3 plus reference TRBV5-1 and TRBJ1-2, the full variable domain is KAGVTQTPRYLIKTRGQQVTLSCSPISGHRSVSWYQQTPGQGLQFLFEYFSETQRNKGNFPGRFSGRQFSNSRSEMNVSTLELGDSALYLCASRRGGYGYTFGSGTRLTVV.

V is TRBV4-2 and J is TRBJ2-3; 12 bases map to TRBD2. This CDR3 comprises 18 residues. The germline CDR1 and CDR2 sequences are LGHNA and YNFKEQ. V gave up 0 bases and J gave up 2 bases; unmatched junction bases: 6. The CDR3 sequence is CASSQEGWTSGATDTQYF. The DNA for the CDR3 is TGTGCCAGCAGCCAAGAGGGCTGGACTAGCGGGGCCACAGATACGCAGTATTTT.

The V and J genes are TRBV29-1 and TRBJ2-7, with TRBD2 identical over 8 bases. The germline CDR1 and CDR2 sequences are SQVTM and ANQGSEA. The CDR3 is made up of 13 amino acids. Trimming cost V 4 bases and J 5 bases; bases outside gene matches: 7. The CDR3 sequence is CSVVLRGANEQYF. CDR3 in DNA: TGCAGCGTTGTACTGCGGGGGGCCAACGAGCAGTACTTC.